This TCR beta chain stems from a study of post-analysis software for immune sequencing data. Across the study: The cohort encompassed relapsing-remitting, secondary progressive and progressive-relapsing multiple sclerosis disease courses. Broader study findings: Comparison of patients with controls showed 4 to 6 TRBV segments more frequent in patients, TRBV5-6, TRBV5-1 and TRBV20-1 among them. F measure showed strong co-clustering of same-batch samples. Controls significantly exceeded multiple sclerosis patients in normalized Chao1 diversity.

Built from TCR beta cDNA, the libraries had unique molecular identifiers in them. Input of roughly 1 to 11 million T cells yielded 450,000 to 550,000 cDNA molecules. MiXCR, applied by TCRdb to the PCR reads, yields one record per CDR3 protein. The sample has 350,000 to 500,000 distinct CDR3 sequences; approximately 42% are singletons. The CDR3 totals 13 residues. Trimming took 0 bases from V and 8 from J, leaving 11 bases between them. A remark on this clonotype: The antigen is not known.

This clonotype was sampled from a girl aged 2 to 10 with multiple sclerosis. V usage is TRBV12-3 or TRBV12-4 and J usage is TRBJ2-7, with no clear D. Sequencing was performed on blood. The CDR3 sequence: CASSLALGFQQYF. The CDR3 nucleotides are TGTGCCAGCAGTTTAGCGTTAGGTTTTCAGCAGTACTTC.